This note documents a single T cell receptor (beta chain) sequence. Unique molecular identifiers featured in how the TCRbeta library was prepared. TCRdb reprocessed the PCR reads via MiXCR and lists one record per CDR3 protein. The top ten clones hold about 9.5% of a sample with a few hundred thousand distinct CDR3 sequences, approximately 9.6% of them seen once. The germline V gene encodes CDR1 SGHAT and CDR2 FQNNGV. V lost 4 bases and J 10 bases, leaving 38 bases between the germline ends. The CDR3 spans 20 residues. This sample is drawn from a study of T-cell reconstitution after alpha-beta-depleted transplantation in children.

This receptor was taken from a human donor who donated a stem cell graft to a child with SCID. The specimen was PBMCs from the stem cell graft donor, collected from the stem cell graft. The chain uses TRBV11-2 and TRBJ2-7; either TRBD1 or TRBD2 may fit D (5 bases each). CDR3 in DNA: TGTGCCAGCAGCTCACACCTAAAACAGCTCACACCCGGGGACGACAGACAACAGTACTTC. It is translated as CASSSHLKQLTPGDDRQQYF.